These 6 T cell receptor beta chains share one sample of origin, sequenced in a study of shared clonotypes between healthy human individuals. Clones were read by immunoSEQ multiplex PCR, and TCRdb kept only the in-frame ones, dropping some. Of a few million clones listed, around 94% were seen once; the top ten hold roughly 0.13%. The sample taken for sequencing was naive CD4+ T cells sorted from blood. Subset noted: CD45RA+ positively selected. Receptors were obtained from a man aged 18 to 30 in good health.

This chain uses TRBV6-6 with TRBJ2-2, with 8 bases fitting TRBD2. Germline-derived CDR1 and CDR2 are MNHNY and SVGAGI (reference sequence). The CDR3 sequence is 15 residues long. Trimming at V came to 5 bases and at J to 4 bases, leaving 6 bases not matched to a gene. CDR3 residues: CASSEKSGSTGELFF. DNA of the CDR3: TGTGCCAGCAGTGAGAAGAGCGGGAGCACCGGGGAGCTGTTTTTT.

As to this clone: This specimen includes other DNA sequences encoding the same CDR3. The chain recombines TRBV29-1 with TRBJ2-7; 9 bases line up with TRBD1. Germline CDR1 is SQVTM and CDR2 is ANQGSEA. This CDR3 comprises 13 residues. Trimming removed 5 bases from V and 1 base from J; junction bases left unmatched: 3. The CDR3 loop is CSVRQGGSYEQYF. The DNA of the CDR3 is TGCAGCGTTCGACAGGGGGGATCCTACGAGCAGTACTTC.

This rearrangement joins TRBV28 to TRBJ1-2; tentative D call: TRBD1 (6 bases). The CDR3 consists of 13 residues. The V gene lost 2 bases and the J gene lost 8 bases, with 12 bases spanning the gap. Germline loops: CDR1 MDHEN, CDR2 SYDVKM. CDR3 bases: TGTGCCAGCAGTTTACGGGGGGCAGAGGGCTACACCTTC. Its translation: CASSLRGAEGYTF.

This clone appeared a single time. The gene calls are TRBV2 and TRBJ1-6, with a possible D match to TRBD1 (6 bases). Germline V gene data show CDR1 as SNHLY and CDR2 as FYNNEI. The CDR3 covers 14 residues. V shed 5 bases and J shed 7 bases, with 12 bases lying between them. This CDR3 reads CASSTTGTNSPLHF. CDR3 in DNA: TGTGCCAGCAGTACGACAGGAACAAATTCACCCCTCCACTTT.

This chain uses TRBV11-2 with TRBJ2-1; 10 bases line up with TRBD2. The length of the CDR3 is 15 residues. Germline V gene data show CDR1 as SGHAT and CDR2 as FQNNGV. Trimming took 4 bases from V and 6 from J; bases not matched to a gene: 6. CDR3: CASSSLAGAFNEQFF. CDR3 DNA sequence: TGTGCCAGCAGCTCTCTAGCGGGGGCGTTCAATGAGCAGTTCTTC.

The chain employs TRBV11-3 and TRBJ2-1; D not certain. V was pared by 1 base and J by 7 bases, with 11 bases between. Germline CDR1 is SGHNT and CDR2 is YENEEA. There are 14 residues in the CDR3. The chain's CDR3 is CASSLGEGRNEQFF. In DNA, the CDR3 is TGTGCCAGCAGCTTAGGTGAAGGGCGAAATGAGCAGTTCTTC.